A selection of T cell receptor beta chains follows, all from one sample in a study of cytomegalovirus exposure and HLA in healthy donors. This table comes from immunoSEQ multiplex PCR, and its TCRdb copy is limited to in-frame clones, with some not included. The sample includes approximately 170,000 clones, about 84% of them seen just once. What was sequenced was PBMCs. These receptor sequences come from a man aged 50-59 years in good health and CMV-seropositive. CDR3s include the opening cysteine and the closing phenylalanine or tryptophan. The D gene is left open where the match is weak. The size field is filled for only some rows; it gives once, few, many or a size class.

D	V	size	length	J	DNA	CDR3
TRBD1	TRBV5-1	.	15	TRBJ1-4	TGCGCCAGCAGCGGGGGGGGACAGGGGTATGAAAAACTGTTTTTT	CASSGGGQGYEKLFF
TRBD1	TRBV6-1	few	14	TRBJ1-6	TGTGCCAGCGGACGGGACAGGGGGCTCGTGGCCCTCCACTTT	CASGRDRGLVALHF
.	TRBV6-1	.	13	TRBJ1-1	TGTGCCAGCAGAGATCCGACAGCCGGTGGAACTTTCTTT	CASRDPTAGGTFF
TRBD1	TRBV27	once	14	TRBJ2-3	TGTGCCAGCAATAACAGGGGGCGCACAGATACGCAGTATTTT	CASNNRGRTDTQYF
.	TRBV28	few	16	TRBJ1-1	TGTGCCAGCAAGCCCCGACAAGATACCGTGAACACTGAAGCTTTCTTT	CASKPRQDTVNTEAFF
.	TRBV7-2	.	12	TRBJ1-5	TGTGCCAGCAGCCCCGGGGTGCAGCCCCAGCATTTT	CASSPGVQPQHF
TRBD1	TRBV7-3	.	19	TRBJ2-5	TGTGCCAGCAGCTCCCCGAAGAGCTTCGGGCGCAGGGGGAAGGAGACCCAGTACTTC	CASSSPKSFGRRGKETQYF
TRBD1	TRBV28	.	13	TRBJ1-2	TGTGCCAGCAGTTTGGACAGGGCCTATGGCTACACCTTC	CASSLDRAYGYTF
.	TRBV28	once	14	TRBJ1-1	TGTGCCAGCCCCGGGGGGGGACCGAACACTGAAGCTTTCTTT	CASPGGGPNTEAFF
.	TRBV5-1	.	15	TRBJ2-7	TGCGCCAGCAGCTCGGACAGTTCTCGGGGTAACGAGCAGTACTTC	CASSSDSSRGNEQYF
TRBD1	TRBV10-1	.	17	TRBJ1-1	TGCGCCAGCAGTGAAGGGCGGGGACAGGAGGGGTACACTGAAGCTTTCTTT	CASSEGRGQEGYTEAFF
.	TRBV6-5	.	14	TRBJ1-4	TGTGCCAGCAGTTACCCGGGGATGGTTGAAAAACTGTTTTTT	CASSYPGMVEKLFF
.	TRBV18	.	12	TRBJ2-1	TGTGCCAGCTCACTCGCGAACAATGAGCAGTTCTTC	CASSLANNEQFF
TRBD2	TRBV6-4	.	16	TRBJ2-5	TGTGCCAGCAGTGACCCCGTTAGCGGGACGCAAGAGACCCAGTACTTC	CASSDPVSGTQETQYF
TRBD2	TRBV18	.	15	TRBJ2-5	TGTGCCAGCTCGGGACTAGCGGGCAATCAAGAGACCCAGTACTTC	CASSGLAGNQETQYF
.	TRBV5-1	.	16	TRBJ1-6	TGCGCCAGCAGCTTGGCCCAGGGATACAGGGATTCACCCCTCCACTTT	CASSLAQGYRDSPLHF
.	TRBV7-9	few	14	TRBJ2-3	TGTGCCAGCAGCTTAACCGGGTCGGGAGATACGCAGTATTTT	CASSLTGSGDTQYF
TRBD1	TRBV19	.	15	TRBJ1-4	TGTGCCAGTACCTCGGGGACAGTCAGCAATGAAAAACTGTTTTTT	CASTSGTVSNEKLFF